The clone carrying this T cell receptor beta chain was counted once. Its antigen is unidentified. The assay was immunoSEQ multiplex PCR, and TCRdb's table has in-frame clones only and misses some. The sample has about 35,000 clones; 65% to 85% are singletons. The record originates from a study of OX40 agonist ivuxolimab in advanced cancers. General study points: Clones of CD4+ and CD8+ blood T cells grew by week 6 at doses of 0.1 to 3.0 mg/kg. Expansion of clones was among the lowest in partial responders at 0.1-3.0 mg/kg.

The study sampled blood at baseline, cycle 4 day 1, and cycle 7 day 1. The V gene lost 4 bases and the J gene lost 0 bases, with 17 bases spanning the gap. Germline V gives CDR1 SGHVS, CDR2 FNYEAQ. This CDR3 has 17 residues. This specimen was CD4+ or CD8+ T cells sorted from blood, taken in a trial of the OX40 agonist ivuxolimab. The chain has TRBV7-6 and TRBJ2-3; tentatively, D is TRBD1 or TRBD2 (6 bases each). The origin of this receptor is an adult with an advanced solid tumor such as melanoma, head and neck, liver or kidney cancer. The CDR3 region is CASSSENGGQSTDTQYF. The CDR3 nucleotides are TGTGCCAGCAGCTCCGAGAATGGGGGGCAGAGCACAGATACGCAGTATTTT.